The clone carrying this TCR beta chain was picked up a small number of times. This entry belongs to a study of early T cells in non-severe SARS-CoV-2 infection. Background on the study: Alpha and beta chains were unpaired, from unsorted whole-blood bulk RNA.

Trimming removed 3 bases from V and 3 bases from J; junction bases left unmatched: 3. The CDR3 loop spans 13 amino acids. Germline loops: CDR1 SQVTM, CDR2 ANQGSEA. TCRdb reprocessed the 5' RACE reads with MiXCR, giving one entry per CDR3 protein. The table lists about 50,000 distinct CDR3 sequences, about 10% of them singletons. The chain combines TRBV29-1 with TRBJ1-2; 8 nucleotides match TRBD1. The origin of this receptor is an adult who was a healthcare worker with PCR-confirmed SARS-CoV-2 infection or an uninfected control (not recorded which). The sample comprised whole blood. The chain's CDR3 is CSVEAGGYYGYTF. The CDR3 DNA follows: TGCAGCGTTGAGGCAGGGGGCTACTATGGCTACACCTTC.